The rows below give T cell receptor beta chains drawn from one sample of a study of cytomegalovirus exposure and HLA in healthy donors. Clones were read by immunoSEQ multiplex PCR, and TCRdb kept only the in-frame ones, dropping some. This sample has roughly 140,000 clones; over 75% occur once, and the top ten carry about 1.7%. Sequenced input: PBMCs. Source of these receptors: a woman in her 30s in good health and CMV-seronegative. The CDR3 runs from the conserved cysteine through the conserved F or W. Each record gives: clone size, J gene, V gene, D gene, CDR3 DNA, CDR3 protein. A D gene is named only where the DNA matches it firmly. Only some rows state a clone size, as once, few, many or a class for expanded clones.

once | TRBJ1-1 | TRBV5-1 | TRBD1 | TGCGCCAGCAGCCCCCCGGGACAGGGACTTGAAGCTTTCTTT | CASSPPGQGLEAFF
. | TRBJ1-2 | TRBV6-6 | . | TGTGCCAGCACCTCAGATGCTAACTATGGCTACACCTTC | CASTSDANYGYTF
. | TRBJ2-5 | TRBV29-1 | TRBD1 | TGCAGCGTCTCCGGGACAGGGGGACAAGAGACCCAGTACTTC | CSVSGTGGQETQYF
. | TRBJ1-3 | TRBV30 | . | TGTGCCTGGAGTGTTCAAGGAAACACCATATATTTT | CAWSVQGNTIYF
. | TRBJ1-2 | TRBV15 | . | TGTGCCACCAGCCAACCCTCAACTGAGCTCTATGGCTACACCTTC | CATSQPSTELYGYTF
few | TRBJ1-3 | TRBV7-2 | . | TGTGCCAGCAGCTTATACATCGGGAAAGGTTCCGGAAACACCATATATTTT | CASSLYIGKGSGNTIYF
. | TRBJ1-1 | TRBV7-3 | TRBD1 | TGTGCCAGCGCACTACTTAAAACAGGGGGTATGAACACTGAAGCTTTCTTT | CASALLKTGGMNTEAFF
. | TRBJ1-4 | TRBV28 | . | TGTGCCAGCAAGGAGAATGAAAAACTGTTTTTT | CASKENEKLFF
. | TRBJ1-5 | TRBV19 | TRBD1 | TGTGCCAGTAGTATGACAGGGGGCGGGAATCAGCCCCAGCATTTT | CASSMTGGGNQPQHF
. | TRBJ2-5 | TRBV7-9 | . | TGTGCCAGCAGCTTAGACAGGGAGACCCAGTACTTC | CASSLDRETQYF
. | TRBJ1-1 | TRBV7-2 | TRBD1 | TGTGCCAGCAGCGCCCGACAGGGATCAGCTTTCTTT | CASSARQGSAFF
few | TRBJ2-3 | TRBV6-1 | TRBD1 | TGTGCCAGCGACGACAGGGTGCCAGATACGCAGTATTTT | CASDDRVPDTQYF
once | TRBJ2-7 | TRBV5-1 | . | TGCGCCAGCAGCTGGGGGGGCCTGAGCTCCTACGAGCAGTACTTC | CASSWGGLSSYEQYF
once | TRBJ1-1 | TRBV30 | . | TGTGCCTGGAGTGGGTTCAAATTACAGGGAAACACTGAAGCTTTCTTT | CAWSGFKLQGNTEAFF
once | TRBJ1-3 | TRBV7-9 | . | TGTGCCAGCAGCGCCCCGGGTCAGCCAGGAAACACCATATATTTT | CASSAPGQPGNTIYF
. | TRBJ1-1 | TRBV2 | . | TGTGCCAGCAGTGAAGCGCGCGGCAACACTGAAGCTTTCTTT | CASSEARGNTEAFF
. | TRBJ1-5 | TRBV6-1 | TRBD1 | TGTGCCAGCAGTTATCGGACAGGTCAGCCCCAGCATTTT | CASSYRTGQPQHF
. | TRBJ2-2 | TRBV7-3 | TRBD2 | TGTGCCAGCGGACGGGGGGAAACCGGGGAGCTGTTTTTT | CASGRGETGELFF
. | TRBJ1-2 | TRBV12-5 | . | TGTGCTAGTGGTTTGGTACTCTCCCAGGATAACTATGGCTACACCTTC | CASGLVLSQDNYGYTF
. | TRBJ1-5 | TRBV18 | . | TGTGCCAGCTCACCTACGACAGAGAATCAGCCCCAGCATTTT | CASSPTTENQPQHF
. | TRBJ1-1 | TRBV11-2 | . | TGTGCCAGCAGCTCCAATCCGGGGGGCGGGACTGAAGCTTTCTTT | CASSSNPGGGTEAFF
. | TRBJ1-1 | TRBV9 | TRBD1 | TGTGCCAGCAGCGGAGGGACAGAAGTTAACACTGAAGCTTTCTTT | CASSGGTEVNTEAFF
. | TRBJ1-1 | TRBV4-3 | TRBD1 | TGCGCCAGCAGCCAAGAAGGGACAGGGGGCACTGAAGCTTTCTTT | CASSQEGTGGTEAFF
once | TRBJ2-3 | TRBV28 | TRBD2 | TGTGCCAGCAGTTCCACCCGGGGGGGGACAGATACGCAGTATTTT | CASSSTRGGTDTQYF
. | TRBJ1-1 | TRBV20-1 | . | TGCAGGGCAACCGGGGGCACTGAAGCTTTCTTT | CRATGGTEAFF
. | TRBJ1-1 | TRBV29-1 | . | TGCAGCGTCGCAGGGGTAGCGAACACTGAAGCTTTCTTT | CSVAGVANTEAFF
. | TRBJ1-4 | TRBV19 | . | TGTGCCAGTAGCACCATCGGGTTTGGAGAAAAACTGTTTTTT | CASSTIGFGEKLFF
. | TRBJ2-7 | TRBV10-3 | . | TGTGCCATCAGTGAGTATCAGGGGCCCTCCTTGAGGGAGCAGTACTTC | CAISEYQGPSLREQYF